Below are 30 T cell receptor beta chains sequenced from a single sample in a study of early T cells in non-severe SARS-CoV-2 infection. In TCRdb, the 5' RACE reads were re-called with MiXCR into one record per CDR3 protein. The data show about 100,000 distinct CDR3 sequences, around 14% seen once. The sequencing sample was made of whole blood. These receptors were collected from an adult who was a healthcare worker with PCR-confirmed SARS-CoV-2 infection or an uninfected control (not recorded which).

This clonotype was counted between two and nine times. The CDR3 DNA reads TGTGCCACCAGTGCGGGGACAGGCACCGAAGCTTTCTTT. Encoded protein: CATSAGTGTEAFF. This chain joins TRBV24-1 and TRBJ1-1, with 8 bases that match TRBD1. V lost 5 bases and J lost 8; bases outside the gene matches: 6. The CDR3 covers 13 residues. The germline V gene encodes CDR1 KGHDR and CDR2 SFDVKD.

This clonotype has just a few counts. This chain connects TRBV7-2 to TRBJ2-2; D not certain. The CDR3 length is 11 residues. V dropped 6 bases and J dropped 9 bases, with 8 bases sitting between them. The germline gives CDR1 SGHTA, CDR2 FQGNSA. CDR3 residues: CASRAYRELFF. The CDR3 DNA reads TGTGCCAGCAGGGCCTACCGGGAGCTGTTTTTT.

This clonotype has at least ten counts. The V gene is TRBV7-9, the J gene TRBJ2-1; D may be TRBD1 (6 bases). CDR1 is SEHNR and CDR2 is FQNEAQ in the germline V gene (reference sequence). The V end lost 0 bases, the J end lost 11 bases, and 11 bases lay between the germline ends. This CDR3 has 13 residues. CDR3 DNA sequence: TGTGCCAGCAGCTTAGCGGGGGCCGAAAAGCAGTTCTTC. This translates into CASSLAGAEKQFF.

This clonotype was counted many times. The rearrangement joins TRBV12-3 or TRBV12-4 to TRBJ2-1, with 11 bases that match TRBD2. Trimming took 6 bases from V and 5 from J; bases not matched to a gene: 6. The CDR3 runs 15 residues. CDR3 coding DNA: TGTGCCAGCAGACATAGCGGGAGGGGCAACAATGAGCAGTTCTTC. The encoded protein is CASRHSGRGNNEQFF.

In the case of this clonotype: A much larger clone differs by one base, so this may be a read error. The rearrangement links TRBV6-5 to TRBJ2-5; no clear D gene. The CDR3 spans 13 residues. The germline gives CDR1 MNHEY, CDR2 SVGAGI. Trimming pared 6 bases from V and 1 base from J, leaving 9 bases between. CDR3 nucleotides: TGTGCCAGCAGCCGGGTCCCCCAAGAGACCCAGTACTTC. It codes for CASSRVPQETQYF.

This chain's CDR3 is CASSLDGENQPQHF. CDR3 DNA: TGTGCCAGCAGCTTAGACGGGGAGAATCAGCCCCAGCATTTT. The chain is built from TRBV5-4 and TRBJ1-5; D gene ambiguous. From germline, CDR1 is SGHNT and CDR2 YYREEE (reference sequence). Trimming took 2 bases from V and 4 from J, leaving 10 bases between them. This CDR3 region has 14 residues. The entire variable domain, with the rest obtained from reference TRBV5-4 and TRBJ1-5, is as follows: ETGVTQSPTHLIKTRGQQVTLRCSSQSGHNTVSWYQQALGQGPQFIFQYYREEENGRGNFPPRFSGLQFPNYSSELNVNALELDDSALYLCASSLDGENQPQHFGDGTRLSIL.

The rearrangement uses TRBV2 and TRBJ1-1, with 12 bases matching TRBD1. V lost 7 bases, J lost 5 bases, and 8 bases stayed unmatched. Looked up from germline, CDR1 is SNHLY and CDR2 is FYNNEI. The CDR3 is 15 amino acids. CDR3 protein: CASKGQGAVGTEAFF. The CDR3, as DNA: TGTGCCAGCAAGGGACAGGGGGCGGTCGGGACTGAAGCTTTCTTT.

V and J are TRBV7-8 and TRBJ2-1, with 9 bases fitting TRBD1. CDR3 size: 22 residues. V was pared by 1 base and J by 0 bases, with 19 bases of the junction left unmatched. Germline CDR1 is SGHVS and CDR2 is FQNEAQ. The CDR3, as DNA: TGTGCCAGCAGCTTAGTTCACAGGGGGCTGTATCGGGGCTCACCCTCCTACAATGAGCAGTTCTTC. Translation gives CASSLVHRGLYRGSPSYNEQFF.

This clonotype occurred once. The V call is TRBV20-1, the J call TRBJ2-7, with no clear D. V dropped 3 bases and J dropped 3 bases, with 9 bases sitting between them. The CDR3 sequence is 12 residues long. Germline V lookup: CDR1 DFQATT, CDR2 SNEGSKA (reference sequence). The CDR3 coding sequence is TGCAGTGCTAGCCTAGGATACTACGAGCAGTACTTC. This gives the protein CSASLGYYEQYF.

A few counts support this clonotype. CDR3 bases: TGCGCCAGCAGCTTAAACCCGGGACTAGCGGCCAATGAGCAGTTCTTC. Protein product: CASSLNPGLAANEQFF. V is TRBV5-1 and J is TRBJ2-1; 11 nucleotides match TRBD2. The CDR3 contains 16 residues. Per germline, CDR1 SGHRS and CDR2 YFSETQ. Trimming removed 2 bases from V and 6 bases from J; junction bases left unmatched: 7.

V gene TRBV19 combines with J gene TRBJ2-1; no definite D call. Germline CDR1 reads LNHDA; CDR2 reads SQIVND (reference sequence). V lost 3 bases and J 9 bases, leaving 3 bases between the germline ends. This CDR3 has 10 amino acids. The CDR3 DNA is TGTGCCAGTAGTATGGGTGAGCAGTTCTTC. Residues: CASSMGEQFF.

This clonotype was seen ten or more times. The V gene is TRBV4-1, the J gene TRBJ1-2, with TRBD1 identical over 7 bases. CDR3 length: 17 residues. The germline V gene encodes CDR1 MGHRA and CDR2 YSYEKL. J was trimmed by 3 bases and V by 2 bases; bases with no gene match: 12. Here the CDR3 DNA reads TGCGCCAGCAGCCAATCAGTTGGAGGGCAGGGGGACTATGGCTACACCTTC. Its translation is CASSQSVGGQGDYGYTF.

The V gene is TRBV5-1, the J gene TRBJ2-4; D possibly matches TRBD1 or TRBD2 (6 bases each). V was pared by 4 bases and J by 8 bases, with 10 bases between. The CDR3 totals 12 residues. Looked up from germline, CDR1 is SGHRS and CDR2 is YFSETQ. CDR3 sequence (DNA): TGCGCCAGCAGCAAGGAGGGGGACATTCAGTACTTC. Translation gives CASSKEGDIQYF.

This clonotype was found a few times. This rearrangement joins TRBV28 to TRBJ1-2, with a tentative D call TRBD1 (6 bases). Germline-derived CDR1 and CDR2 are MDHEN and SYDVKM. The V and J ends lost 5 bases and 7 bases respectively, with 14 bases between them. The CDR3 extends over 13 amino acids. CDR3 nucleotide sequence: TGTGCCAGCAGTCACAGGGTGCTGGGTGGCTACACCTTC. Amino acids: CASSHRVLGGYTF.

CDR3 in amino acids: CASSGGQDTGELFF. The CDR3 DNA sequence: TGTGCCAGCTCGGGCGGACAGGACACCGGGGAGCTGTTTTTT. This sequence joins TRBV6-1 and TRBJ2-2, with 7 bases identical to TRBD1. This CDR3 spans 14 amino acids. Trimming took 8 bases from V and 3 from J; bases not matched to a gene: 6. Per the germline V gene, CDR1 is MNHNS and CDR2 is SASEGT.

In its sample, this clonotype was seen a few times. This rearrangement joins TRBV9 to TRBJ2-1; maybe TRBD1 (6 bases). Germline lookup yields CDR1 SGDLS and CDR2 YYNGEE. This CDR3 contains 14 residues. V was shortened by 4 bases and J by 7 bases, with 15 bases between the two germline ends. CDR3 sequence reads: CASSQGGSGNEQFF. The CDR3 DNA is TGTGCCAGCAGCCAAGGGGGTTCAGGGAATGAGCAGTTCTTC. Complete variable domain (other parts from reference TRBV9 and TRBJ2-1): DSGVTQTPKHLITATGQRVTLRCSPRSGDLSVYWYQQSLDQGLQFLIQYYNGEERAKGNILERFSAQQFPDLHSELNLSSLELGDSALYFCASSQGGSGNEQFFGPGTRLTVL.

This chain uses TRBV18 with TRBJ2-3; 8 bases agree with TRBD2. Germline CDR1 and CDR2: KGHSH and LQKENI. V shed 3 bases, J shed 3 bases, and the junction held 2 bases outside the gene matches. The CDR3 is 14 residues long. In DNA, the CDR3 is TGTGCCAGCTCACCGACTAGCGCAACAGATACGCAGTATTTT. This encodes CASSPTSATDTQYF. Filled out from reference TRBV18 and TRBJ2-3, the complete variable domain reads NAGVMQNPRHLVRRRGQEARLRCSPMKGHSHVYWYRQLPEEGLKFMVYLQKENIIDESGMPKERFSAEFPKEGPSILRIQQVVRGDSAAYFCASSPTSATDTQYFGPGTRLTVL.

This clonotype was seen a few times. V gene TRBV5-1 combines with J gene TRBJ2-7; 7 nucleotides agree with TRBD2. The J segment lost 2 bases and the V segment lost 2 bases, leaving 4 bases of the junction unmatched. This CDR3 is built from 14 residues. Per germline, CDR1 SGHRS and CDR2 YFSETQ. The CDR3 here is CASSFAGEPYEQYF. The CDR3 DNA is TGCGCCAGCAGCTTTGCGGGAGAGCCCTACGAGCAGTACTTC.

This clonotype was seen at least ten times. One junction end does not reproduce the germline sequence, and a read error may be involved. The V call is TRBV7-2, the J call TRBJ2-1; 11 bases are shared with TRBD1. This CDR3 is built from 13 residues. The germline V gene encodes CDR1 SGHTA and CDR2 FQGNSA. CDR3 region: CASSLERTGGCIF. The CDR3 DNA reads as TGTGCCAGCAGCCTAGAACGGACAGGGGGCTGCATCTTC.

On this clonotype itself: A clone one base away is much larger, so this may be a read error. The missing conserved phenylalanine or tryptophan at the end of this CDR3 makes a read error likely. The rearrangement links TRBV2 to TRBJ2-3; D perhaps matches TRBD1 (6 bases). V dropped 6 bases and J dropped 4 bases, with 14 bases sitting between them. The CDR3 extends over 14 amino acids. Per germline, CDR1 SNHLY and CDR2 FYNNEI. CDR3 sequence: CASSRQVPPDTQYS. DNA for the CDR3: TGTGCCAGCAGCAGACAGGTTCCGCCAGATACGCAGTATTCT.

The chain recombines TRBV11-2 with TRBJ2-3; D ambiguous. This CDR3 comprises 16 residues. V was cut by 5 bases and J by 1 base, with 16 bases left in between. Germline V gene data show CDR1 as SGHAT and CDR2 as FQNNGV. The CDR3 is CASSPPGSRGTDTQYF. The CDR3 DNA is TGTGCCAGCAGCCCCCCGGGTAGCCGCGGCACAGATACGCAGTATTTT.

The chain combines TRBV4-1 with TRBJ2-7, with D hard to call. This CDR3 comprises 14 residues. Trimming took 1 base from V and 0 from J, leaving 7 bases between them. Germline CDR1 is MGHRA and CDR2 is YSYEKL. CDR3: CASSQAVDSYEQYF. The DNA for the CDR3 is TGCGCCAGCAGCCAAGCGGTTGACTCCTACGAGCAGTACTTC.

The rearrangement joins TRBV7-2 to TRBJ2-7; possibly TRBD1 for D (5 bases). The CDR3 sequence is 14 residues long. CDR1 SGHTA and CDR2 FQGNSA come from the germline V gene. Trimming took 0 bases from V and 4 from J, leaving 10 bases between them. This CDR3 reads CASSLAAREYEQYF. CDR3 DNA: TGTGCCAGCAGCTTAGCCGCCAGGGAATACGAGCAGTACTTC. The variable domain in full, with the rest retrieved from reference TRBV7-2 and TRBJ2-7, is GAGVSQSPSNKVTEKGKDVELRCDPISGHTALYWYRQSLGQGLEFLIYFQGNSAPDKSGLPSDRFSAERTGGSVSTLTIQRTQQEDSAVYLCASSLAAREYEQYFGPGTRLTVT.

V is TRBV12-3 or TRBV12-4 and J is TRBJ2-1; 9 bases agree with TRBD1. J was trimmed by 5 bases and V by 6 bases; bases with no gene match: 5. The CDR3 length is 14 residues. CDR3 bases: TGTGCCAGCAGCATAGGACAGGGGAACAATGAGCAGTTCTTC. Its protein product is CASSIGQGNNEQFF.

This clonotype came up many times. V and J are TRBV28 and TRBJ2-2, with TRBD1 matching over 8 bases. This CDR3 region has 15 residues. Trimming cost V 4 bases and J 1 base; bases outside gene matches: 2. CDR1 MDHEN and CDR2 SYDVKM come from the germline V gene. CDR3: CASSWDRLNTGELFF. The CDR3 DNA follows: TGTGCCAGCAGTTGGGACAGGCTGAACACCGGGGAGCTGTTTTTT.

In regard to this clonotype: This may arise from a read error, as a much more abundant clone is one base away. The chain uses TRBV12-3 or TRBV12-4 and TRBJ1-2; no clear D. The CDR3 has 12 amino acids. The chain's CDR3 is CVTPVGSFGYTF. The CDR3 bases are TGTGTCACCCCCGTTGGCAGCTTTGGCTACACCTTC.

The chain couples TRBV6-5 to TRBJ1-1, with TRBD1 as a possible D gene (5 bases). This CDR3 spans 13 amino acids. In germline, CDR1 is MNHEY, CDR2 SVGAGI. Deletions cut 3 bases from V and 4 bases from J, with 9 bases between. The CDR3 loop reads CASSYRGSTEAFF. CDR3 DNA: TGTGCCAGCAGTTATCGGGGGAGCACTGAAGCTTTCTTT.

A few counts support this clonotype. J is TRBJ2-4 and V is TRBV28; weak D call: TRBD2 (6 bases). The CDR3 sequence is 13 residues long. V gave up 5 bases and J gave up 8 bases, with 13 bases separating them. CDR1 and CDR2 from the germline V gene are MDHEN and SYDVKM. CDR3 coding DNA: TGTGCCAGCAGTCGTAGCGGAGGGGACATTCAGTACTTC. This encodes CASSRSGGDIQYF.

There are a few counts of this clonotype. The chain combines TRBV18 with TRBJ2-1, with a possible D match to TRBD2 (5 bases). This CDR3 has 12 amino acids. The ends were cut back, 4 bases at V and 9 bases at J, with 10 bases in the middle. Per germline, CDR1 KGHSH and CDR2 LQKENI. DNA for the CDR3: TGTGCCAGCTCACGCGAGGGCAGTGAGCAGTTCTTC. Translated, it gives CASSREGSEQFF.

DNA for the CDR3: TGCAGCGTTCGAAGCGGGACTAGCACAGATACGCAGTATTTT. This sequence encodes CSVRSGTSTDTQYF. The genes are TRBV29-1 and TRBJ2-3; 7 nucleotides agree with TRBD2. Germline loops: CDR1 SQVTM, CDR2 ANQGSEA. With 5 bases clipped from V and 0 bases from J, the junction kept 5 bases outside the gene matches. This CDR3 contains 14 residues.